The rows below give T cell receptor beta chains drawn from one sample of a study of response to subunit inactivated influenza vaccine. TCRdb processed the RT-PCR reads anew with MiXCR; each CDR3 protein has one entry. The data show roughly 700,000 distinct CDR3 sequences, more than 11% seen once. The sample was PBMCs from blood, taken 14 days before vaccination. The receptors were sampled from a man aged 45-65 years who received an inactivated influenza vaccine. CDR3s include the opening cysteine and the closing phenylalanine or tryptophan. Fields, in order: clone size, D gene, V gene, J gene, CDR3 DNA, CDR3 protein. A D gene is named only where the DNA matches it firmly. Clone size is given for some rows only: seen once, a few or many times, or a class if the clone is expanded.

clone_size: .; d_call: TRBD2; v_call: TRBV20-1; j_call: TRBJ2-3; cdr3_nt: TGCAGTGCTAGACGTCCAGCGGGGGGGCCGGATACGCAGTATTTT; cdr3_aa: CSARRPAGGPDTQYF
clone_size: .; d_call: .; v_call: TRBV10-3; j_call: TRBJ2-2; cdr3_nt: TGTGCCATCGGGTCTAATCCTTCCACCGGGGAGCTGTTTTTT; cdr3_aa: CAIGSNPSTGELFF
clone_size: .; d_call: .; v_call: TRBV5-5; j_call: TRBJ2-1; cdr3_nt: TGTGCCAGCAGCCTCAGGGAAAATGAGCAGTTCTTC; cdr3_aa: CASSLRENEQFF
clone_size: .; d_call: TRBD2; v_call: TRBV12-3/TRBV12-4; j_call: TRBJ2-5; cdr3_nt: TGTGCCAGCAGTTTAGCGCTGGGTCTAGCGGGGGGAACCCAGTACTTC; cdr3_aa: CASSLALGLAGGTQYF
clone_size: .; d_call: TRBD2; v_call: TRBV3-1; j_call: TRBJ2-2; cdr3_nt: TGTGCCAGCAGCCAAGGTTCTAGCGGGGCTACCGGGGAGCTGTTTTTT; cdr3_aa: CASSQGSSGATGELFF
clone_size: .; d_call: TRBD1; v_call: TRBV25-1; j_call: TRBJ2-7; cdr3_nt: TGTGCCAGCAGTGATACAGGGGCGCACTACGAGCAGTACTTC; cdr3_aa: CASSDTGAHYEQYF
clone_size: few; d_call: TRBD2; v_call: TRBV20-1; j_call: TRBJ2-7; cdr3_nt: TGCAGTGCTAGAGACCCCCGCGGGAGGACCTACGAGCAGTACTTC; cdr3_aa: CSARDPRGRTYEQYF
clone_size: .; d_call: .; v_call: TRBV3-1; j_call: TRBJ1-5; cdr3_nt: TGTGCCAGCAGCCAAGATGCGAGGGGAGATCAGCCCCAGCATTTT; cdr3_aa: CASSQDARGDQPQHF
clone_size: few; d_call: .; v_call: TRBV30; j_call: TRBJ1-2; cdr3_nt: TGTGCCTGGAGTGTACAGGGAGGCTATGGCTACACCTTC; cdr3_aa: CAWSVQGGYGYTF
clone_size: .; d_call: TRBD2; v_call: TRBV20-1; j_call: TRBJ2-1; cdr3_nt: TGCAGTGCTTTCGGGACTAGAGCACGCGAGCAGTTCTTC; cdr3_aa: CSAFGTRAREQFF
clone_size: .; d_call: .; v_call: TRBV29-1; j_call: TRBJ2-5; cdr3_nt: TGCAGAGTTGGGGGTGACAGACAAGAGACCCAGTACTTC; cdr3_aa: CRVGGDRQETQYF
clone_size: .; d_call: .; v_call: TRBV19; j_call: TRBJ2-3; cdr3_nt: TGTGCCAGTAGTCCCCGGGCAGGGGCCATCACAGATACGCAGTATTTT; cdr3_aa: CASSPRAGAITDTQYF
clone_size: few; d_call: .; v_call: TRBV24-1; j_call: TRBJ2-1; cdr3_nt: TGTGCCACCAGTGGGTCTAGCCCCCATGAGCAGTTCTTC; cdr3_aa: CATSGSSPHEQFF
clone_size: .; d_call: .; v_call: TRBV7-9; j_call: TRBJ2-1; cdr3_nt: TGTGCCAGCAGCCTTGTAGGGCCCCCATACAATGAGCAGTTCTTC; cdr3_aa: CASSLVGPPYNEQFF
clone_size: few; d_call: TRBD1; v_call: TRBV4-1; j_call: TRBJ1-2; cdr3_nt: TGCGCCAGCAGCCAAGCAGGGGGCGGCATCTATGGCTACACCTTC; cdr3_aa: CASSQAGGGIYGYTF
clone_size: .; d_call: .; v_call: TRBV5-1; j_call: TRBJ2-5; cdr3_nt: TGCGCCAGCAGCTTGGCCGGGGCAGGGTCCACCGAGACCCAGTACTTC; cdr3_aa: CASSLAGAGSTETQYF
clone_size: .; d_call: TRBD1; v_call: TRBV15; j_call: TRBJ1-4; cdr3_nt: TGTGCCACCAGCAAACGGACAGGGGTTAATGAAAAACTGTTTTTT; cdr3_aa: CATSKRTGVNEKLFF
clone_size: many; d_call: .; v_call: TRBV7-2; j_call: TRBJ1-2; cdr3_nt: TGTGCCAGCAGCTCTATCAGTGGATTCTATGGCTACACCTTC; cdr3_aa: CASSSISGFYGYTF
clone_size: many; d_call: TRBD2; v_call: TRBV29-1; j_call: TRBJ2-7; cdr3_nt: TGCAGCGTTGGTGGAGCGGGGCGTGAGCAGTACTTC; cdr3_aa: CSVGGAGREQYF
clone_size: few; d_call: TRBD2; v_call: TRBV6-1; j_call: TRBJ2-1; cdr3_nt: TGTGCCAGCGCCCGGACTAGCGACTCCTACAATGAGCAGTTCTTC; cdr3_aa: CASARTSDSYNEQFF
clone_size: .; d_call: .; v_call: TRBV12-5; j_call: TRBJ2-3; cdr3_nt: TGTGCTAGTGGTTTTAACTCGCCCACAGATACGCAGTATTTT; cdr3_aa: CASGFNSPTDTQYF
clone_size: few; d_call: TRBD1; v_call: TRBV5-1; j_call: TRBJ2-7; cdr3_nt: TGCGCCAGCAGCTTGGACGGGGGACAGGGGGCGCGGGAGCAGTACTTC; cdr3_aa: CASSLDGGQGAREQYF
clone_size: few; d_call: TRBD1; v_call: TRBV2; j_call: TRBJ1-1; cdr3_nt: TGTGCCAGCAGTTTTGACAGGGCCTCTGAAGCTTTCTTT; cdr3_aa: CASSFDRASEAFF
clone_size: .; d_call: .; v_call: TRBV7-9; j_call: TRBJ2-3; cdr3_nt: TGTGCCAGCAGCCGTAGCCTGGGCAGTCCTAGCACAGATACGCAGTATTTT; cdr3_aa: CASSRSLGSPSTDTQYF
clone_size: .; d_call: TRBD2; v_call: TRBV3-1; j_call: TRBJ2-3; cdr3_nt: TGTGCCAGCAGCCAAGAACTAGCGGGGGGGCGTGATACGCAGTATTTT; cdr3_aa: CASSQELAGGRDTQYF
clone_size: few; d_call: TRBD2; v_call: TRBV20-1; j_call: TRBJ2-2; cdr3_nt: TGCAGTGCTAGAGATGTCGGGACTAGCGTACTCGGGGACCTGTTTTTT; cdr3_aa: CSARDVGTSVLGDLFF
clone_size: few; d_call: TRBD1; v_call: TRBV4-2; j_call: TRBJ2-5; cdr3_nt: TGTGCCAGCAGCCAAGCGACAGGGGAAGAGACCCAGTACTTC; cdr3_aa: CASSQATGEETQYF
clone_size: .; d_call: .; v_call: TRBV11-2; j_call: TRBJ2-5; cdr3_nt: TGTGCCAGCAGCCCAGAGACAGGGAGGATAGAGACCCAGTACTTC; cdr3_aa: CASSPETGRIETQYF
clone_size: .; d_call: .; v_call: TRBV11-1; j_call: TRBJ2-1; cdr3_nt: TGTGCCAGCAGCTTAGTGGCCCCGGGACCCTACAATGAGCAGTTCTTC; cdr3_aa: CASSLVAPGPYNEQFF
clone_size: many; d_call: TRBD1; v_call: TRBV7-2; j_call: TRBJ1-1; cdr3_nt: TGTGCCAGCAGCTTAACAGGGGGCACTGAAGCTTTCTTT; cdr3_aa: CASSLTGGTEAFF
clone_size: .; d_call: TRBD2; v_call: TRBV12-3/TRBV12-4; j_call: TRBJ2-3; cdr3_nt: TGTGCCAGCAGTTTACGGGGTAGCGGGGGAACAGATACGCAGTATTTT; cdr3_aa: CASSLRGSGGTDTQYF